The 11 T cell receptor beta chains given below trace back to one sample, sequenced in a study of beta chain features in type 1 diabetes. All of the isolated RNA was reverse transcribed, so expressed TCRB transcripts were sequenced. Here immunoSEQ multiplex PCR was the method, and the copy in TCRdb shows in-frame clones only, minus some. The sample has roughly 370,000 clones, approximately 15% seen once. The material sequenced was naive CD4+ T cells from blood. The source is a man aged 25-40 years in good health.

This chain links TRBV10-3 with TRBJ2-3; the D gene is possibly TRBD1 (5 bases). Germline CDR1 and CDR2: ENHRY and SYGVKD. Trimming removed 6 bases at V and 6 bases at J, with 10 bases between. This CDR3 spans 12 amino acids. The CDR3 spells CAIRGQPDTQYF. The CDR3 coding sequence is TGTGCCATCAGAGGACAACCTGATACGCAGTATTTT.

This clone has only a few counts. The chain carries TRBV29-1 and TRBJ2-7; the match to TRBD1 covers 9 bases. This CDR3 spans 13 amino acids. The germline CDR1 and CDR2 sequences are SQVTM and ANQGSEA. The V gene end was trimmed by 6 bases and the J gene end by 6 bases; junction bases not matched to a gene: 9. In nucleotides, the CDR3 is TGCAGCGTGATGATCGAGACAGGGGGCGAGCAGTACGTC. It codes for CSVMIETGGEQYV.

This clone was seen only a few times. This rearrangement joins TRBV29-1 to TRBJ1-5; possibly TRBD1 for D (6 bases). The CDR3 loop spans 14 amino acids. V lost 4 bases and J 7 bases, leaving 17 bases between the germline ends. Per germline, CDR1 SQVTM and CDR2 ANQGSEA. The CDR3: CSVASRGLGQPQHF. In DNA, the CDR3 is TGCAGCGTTGCTTCACGGGGGCTCGGGCAGCCCCAGCATTTT.

V is TRBV2 and J is TRBJ2-2; a possible D gene is TRBD2 (6 bases). Trimming pared 8 bases from V and 7 bases from J, leaving 14 bases between. The germline CDR1 and CDR2 sequences are SNHLY and FYNNEI. The CDR3 length is 13 residues. CDR3 in amino acids: CASRESVGGELFF. The CDR3, as DNA: TGTGCCAGCCGGGAGTCAGTCGGCGGGGAGCTGTTTTTT.

CDR3 protein: CASSLEVGTKTQYF. CDR3 nucleotide sequence: TGCGCCAGCAGCTTGGAGGTAGGGACGAAGACCCAGTACTTC. V is TRBV5-1 and J is TRBJ2-5, with D possibly being TRBD1 or TRBD2 (5 bases each). V lost 0 bases, J lost 6 bases, and 12 bases lay in between. This CDR3 has 14 amino acids. The germline V gene has CDR1 SGHRS and CDR2 YFSETQ.

The genes are TRBV2 and TRBJ1-1, with 7 bases fitting TRBD1. V dropped 5 bases and J dropped 6; count of bases not matched to a gene: 12. This CDR3 contains 15 residues. Germline CDR1 is SNHLY and CDR2 is FYNNEI. CDR3 amino acids: CASSRRQGTYSEAFF. The DNA of the CDR3 is TGTGCCAGCAGTCGCAGACAGGGAACTTACTCTGAAGCTTTCTTT.

The gene calls are TRBV29-1 and TRBJ1-6, with D perhaps TRBD1 (6 bases). V lost 6 bases, J lost 3 bases, and 15 bases lay in between. Germline CDR1 and CDR2: SQVTM and ANQGSEA. CDR3 size: 15 residues. The CDR3 reads CSVRGGEVYNSPLHF. The CDR3 DNA is TGCAGCGTCCGGGGGGGCGAAGTCTATAATTCACCCCTCCACTTT.

This clone was seen more than once but under ten times. The gene calls are TRBV10-3 and TRBJ1-5; possible D gene TRBD1, 5 bases. The length of the CDR3 is 14 residues. The ends were cut back, 2 bases at V and 7 bases at J, with 12 bases in the middle. Germline CDR1 is ENHRY and CDR2 is SYGVKD. The CDR3 here is CAISEAGGTQPQHF. The CDR3 DNA reads TGTGCCATCAGTGAGGCGGGGGGGACGCAGCCCCAGCATTTT.

This clone has more than one count but fewer than ten. The J gene is TRBJ2-1, the V gene TRBV18; no clear D gene. V was trimmed by 2 bases and J by 9 bases, leaving 11 bases between them. CDR3 length equals 13 residues. Germline lookup yields CDR1 KGHSH and CDR2 LQKENI. CDR3 sequence reads: CASSPRAAGEQFF. CDR3 DNA: TGTGCCAGCTCACCAAGGGCCGCCGGTGAGCAGTTCTTC. Variable domain in full (rest from reference TRBV18 and TRBJ2-1): NAGVMQNPRHLVRRRGQEARLRCSPMKGHSHVYWYRQLPEEGLKFMVYLQKENIIDESGMPKERFSAEFPKEGPSILRIQQVVRGDSAAYFCASSPRAAGEQFFGPGTRLTVL.

This clone was detected only a few times. This chain joins TRBV25-1 and TRBJ1-1, with D uncertain. The CDR3 is 12 amino acids. Germline-derived CDR1 and CDR2 are MGHDK and SYGVNS. The V and J ends lost 2 bases and 4 bases respectively, with 5 bases between them. Written as DNA, the CDR3 is TGTGCCAGCAGTGAAGCCTTCACTGAAGCTTTCTTT. This encodes CASSEAFTEAFF.

The chain has TRBV7-6 and TRBJ2-2; unclear D gene. CDR3 length: 16 amino acids. Germline assignment: CDR1 SGHVS and CDR2 FNYEAQ. Trimming took 2 bases from V and 5 from J, leaving 15 bases between them. The CDR3 sequence is CASSLIPQTRTGELFF. The CDR3 nucleotides read TGTGCCAGCAGCTTAATCCCCCAAACGAGGACCGGGGAGCTGTTTTTT.